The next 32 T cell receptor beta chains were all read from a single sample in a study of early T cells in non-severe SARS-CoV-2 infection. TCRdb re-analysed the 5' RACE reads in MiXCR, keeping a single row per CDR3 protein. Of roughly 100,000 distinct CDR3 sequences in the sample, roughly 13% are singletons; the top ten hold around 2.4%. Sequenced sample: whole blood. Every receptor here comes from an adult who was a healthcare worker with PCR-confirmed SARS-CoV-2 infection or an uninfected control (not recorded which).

As DNA, the CDR3 is TGCAGCGTTGTTAGTCGGGTACGACGGATTGAGTACGAGCAGTACTTC. It codes for CSVVSRVRRIEYEQYF. The rearrangement joins TRBV29-1 to TRBJ2-7; D not resolved. CDR1 and CDR2 from the germline V gene are SQVTM and ANQGSEA. Trimming took off 4 bases at V and 4 bases at J, with 23 bases between the two ends. The CDR3 sequence is 16 residues long.

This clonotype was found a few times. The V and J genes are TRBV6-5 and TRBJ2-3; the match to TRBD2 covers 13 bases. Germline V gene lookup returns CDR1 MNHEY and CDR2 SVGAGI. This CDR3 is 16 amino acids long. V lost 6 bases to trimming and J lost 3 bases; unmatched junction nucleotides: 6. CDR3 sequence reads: CASSRGTSGATDTQYF. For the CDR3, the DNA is TGTGCCAGCAGCCGCGGGACTAGCGGGGCTACAGATACGCAGTATTTT.

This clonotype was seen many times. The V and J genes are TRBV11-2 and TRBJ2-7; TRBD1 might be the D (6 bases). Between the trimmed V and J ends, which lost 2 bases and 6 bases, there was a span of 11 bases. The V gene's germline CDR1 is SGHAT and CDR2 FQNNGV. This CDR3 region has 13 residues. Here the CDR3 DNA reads TGTGCCAGCAGCTTAACAGGGTTCGGCGAGCAGTACTTC. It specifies CASSLTGFGEQYF.

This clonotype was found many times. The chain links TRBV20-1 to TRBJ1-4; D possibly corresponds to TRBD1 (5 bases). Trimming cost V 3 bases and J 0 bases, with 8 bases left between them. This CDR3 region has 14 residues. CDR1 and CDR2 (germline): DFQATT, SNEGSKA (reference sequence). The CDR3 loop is CSARGGPTNEKLFF. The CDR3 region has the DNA TGCAGTGCTAGGGGGGGACCAACTAATGAAAAACTGTTTTTT.

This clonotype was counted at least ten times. CDR3 residues: CASSYRPSGGYTF. CDR3 DNA: TGTGCCAGCAGTTACCGGCCTTCCGGCGGCTACACCTTC. The chain has TRBV6-5 and TRBJ1-2; no firm D call. The V and J ends lost 2 bases and 8 bases respectively, with 12 bases between them. Germline V lookup: CDR1 MNHEY, CDR2 SVGAGI. The CDR3 extends over 13 amino acids.

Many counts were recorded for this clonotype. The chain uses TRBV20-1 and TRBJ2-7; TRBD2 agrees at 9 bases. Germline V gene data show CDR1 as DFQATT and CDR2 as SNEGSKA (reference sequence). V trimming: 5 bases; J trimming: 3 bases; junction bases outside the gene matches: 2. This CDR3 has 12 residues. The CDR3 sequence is CSAHSGGYEQYF. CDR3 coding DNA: TGCAGTGCTCATAGCGGGGGCTACGAGCAGTACTTC.

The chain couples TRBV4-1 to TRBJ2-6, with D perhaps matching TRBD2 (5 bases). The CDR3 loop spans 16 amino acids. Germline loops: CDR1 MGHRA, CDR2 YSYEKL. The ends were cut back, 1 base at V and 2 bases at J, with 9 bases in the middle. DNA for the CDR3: TGCGCCAGCAGCCAAGTGCAAGCGGCTGGGGCCAACGTCCTGACTTTC. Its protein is CASSQVQAAGANVLTF.

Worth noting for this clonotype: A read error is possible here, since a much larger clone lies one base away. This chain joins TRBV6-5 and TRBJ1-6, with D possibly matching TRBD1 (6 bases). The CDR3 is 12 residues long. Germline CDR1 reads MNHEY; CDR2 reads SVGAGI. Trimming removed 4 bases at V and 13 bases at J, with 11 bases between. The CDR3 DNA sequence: TGTGCCAGCAGTTCAAGGGGGGTGCCCCTCCACTTT. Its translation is CASSSRGVPLHF.

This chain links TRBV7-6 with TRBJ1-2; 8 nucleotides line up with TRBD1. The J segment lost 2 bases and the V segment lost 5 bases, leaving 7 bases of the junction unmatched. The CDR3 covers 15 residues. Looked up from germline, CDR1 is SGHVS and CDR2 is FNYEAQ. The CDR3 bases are TGTGCCAGCAGCCCAAGAGGACAGGGAAACTATGGCTACACCTTC. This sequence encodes CASSPRGQGNYGYTF.

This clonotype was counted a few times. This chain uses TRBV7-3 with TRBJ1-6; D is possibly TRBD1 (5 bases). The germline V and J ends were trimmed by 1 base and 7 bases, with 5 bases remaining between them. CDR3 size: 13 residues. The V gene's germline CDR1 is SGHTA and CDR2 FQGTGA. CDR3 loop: CASSLKGNSPLHF. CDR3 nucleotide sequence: TGTGCCAGCAGCTTAAAGGGGAATTCACCCCTCCACTTT.

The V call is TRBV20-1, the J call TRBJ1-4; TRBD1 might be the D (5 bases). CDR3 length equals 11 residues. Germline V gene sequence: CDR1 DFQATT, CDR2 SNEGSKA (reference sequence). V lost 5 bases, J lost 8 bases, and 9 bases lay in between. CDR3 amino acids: CSAFWGEKLFF. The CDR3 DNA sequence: TGCAGTGCTTTTTGGGGGGAAAAACTGTTTTTT.

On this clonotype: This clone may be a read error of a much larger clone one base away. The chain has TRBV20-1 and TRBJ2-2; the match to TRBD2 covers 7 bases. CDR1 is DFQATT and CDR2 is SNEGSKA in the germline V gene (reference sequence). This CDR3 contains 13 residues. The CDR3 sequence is CSAAGGNTGEPFF. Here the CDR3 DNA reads TGCAGTGCCGCCGGGGGGAACACCGGGGAGCCGTTTTTT.

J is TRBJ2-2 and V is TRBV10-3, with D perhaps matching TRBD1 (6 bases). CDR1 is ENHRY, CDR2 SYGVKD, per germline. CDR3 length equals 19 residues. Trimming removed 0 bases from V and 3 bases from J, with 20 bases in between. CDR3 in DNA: TGTGCCATCAGTGAGTCTGGGGGCCGAACGCCTGGGGACACCGGGGAGCTGTTTTTT. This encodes CAISESGGRTPGDTGELFF.

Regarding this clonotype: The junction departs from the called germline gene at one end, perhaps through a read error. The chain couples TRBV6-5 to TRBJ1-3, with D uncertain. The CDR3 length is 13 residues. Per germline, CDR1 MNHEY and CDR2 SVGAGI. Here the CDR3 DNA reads TGTGCCAGCATGGCGAGGTCTGAAAACACCATATATTTT. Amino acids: CASMARSENTIYF.

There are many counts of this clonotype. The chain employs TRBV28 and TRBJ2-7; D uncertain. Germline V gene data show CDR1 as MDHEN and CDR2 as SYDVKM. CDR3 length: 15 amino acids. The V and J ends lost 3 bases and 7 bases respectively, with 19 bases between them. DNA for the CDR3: TGTGCCAGCAGTTTTTCCCCCGTGCGGTTTACGGAGCAGTACTTC. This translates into CASSFSPVRFTEQYF.

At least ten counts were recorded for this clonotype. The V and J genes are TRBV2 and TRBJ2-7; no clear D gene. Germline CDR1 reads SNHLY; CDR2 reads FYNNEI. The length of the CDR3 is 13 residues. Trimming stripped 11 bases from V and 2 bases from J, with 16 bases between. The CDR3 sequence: CASAARIPYEQYF. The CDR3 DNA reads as TGTGCCTCCGCTGCTCGTATACCCTACGAGCAGTACTTC.

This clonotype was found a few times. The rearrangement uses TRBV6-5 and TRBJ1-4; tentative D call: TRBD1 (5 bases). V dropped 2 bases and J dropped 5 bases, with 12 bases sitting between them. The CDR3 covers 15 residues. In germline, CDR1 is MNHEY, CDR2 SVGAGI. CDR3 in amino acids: CASSYQGSSNEKLFF. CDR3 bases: TGTGCCAGCAGTTACCAGGGCAGCAGCAATGAAAAACTGTTTTTT.

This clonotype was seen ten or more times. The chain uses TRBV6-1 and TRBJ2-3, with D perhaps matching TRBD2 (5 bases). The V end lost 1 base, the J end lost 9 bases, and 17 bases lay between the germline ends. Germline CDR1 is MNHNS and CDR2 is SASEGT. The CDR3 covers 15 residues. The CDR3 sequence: CASSEVRGGGGTQYF. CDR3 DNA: TGTGCCAGCAGTGAAGTCCGTGGAGGCGGTGGGACGCAGTATTTT.

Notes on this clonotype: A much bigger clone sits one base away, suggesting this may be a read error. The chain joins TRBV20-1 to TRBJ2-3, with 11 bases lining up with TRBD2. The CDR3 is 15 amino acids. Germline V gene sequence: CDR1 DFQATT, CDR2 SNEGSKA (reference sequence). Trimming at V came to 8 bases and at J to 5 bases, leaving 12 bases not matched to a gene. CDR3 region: CSTPWVAGGLDTQYF. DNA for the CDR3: TGCAGTACCCCCTGGGTAGCGGGGGGGCTAGATACGCAGTATTTT.

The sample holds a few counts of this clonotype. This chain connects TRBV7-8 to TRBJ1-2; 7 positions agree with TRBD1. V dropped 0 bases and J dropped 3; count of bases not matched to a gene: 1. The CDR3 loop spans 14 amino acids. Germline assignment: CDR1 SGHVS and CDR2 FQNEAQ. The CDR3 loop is CASSLAGTDYGYTF. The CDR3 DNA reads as TGTGCCAGCAGCTTAGCGGGGACAGACTATGGCTACACCTTC.

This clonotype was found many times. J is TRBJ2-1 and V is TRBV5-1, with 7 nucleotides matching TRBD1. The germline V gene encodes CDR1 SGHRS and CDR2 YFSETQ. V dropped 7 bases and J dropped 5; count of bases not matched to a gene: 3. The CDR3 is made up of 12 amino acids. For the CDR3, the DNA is TGCGCCAGCGCGACAGGGCACAATGAGCAGTTCTTC. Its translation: CASATGHNEQFF. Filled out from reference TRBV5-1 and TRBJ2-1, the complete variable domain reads KAGVTQTPRYLIKTRGQQVTLSCSPISGHRSVSWYQQTPGQGLQFLFEYFSETQRNKGNFPGRFSGRQFSNSRSEMNVSTLELGDSALYLCASATGHNEQFFGPGTRLTVL.

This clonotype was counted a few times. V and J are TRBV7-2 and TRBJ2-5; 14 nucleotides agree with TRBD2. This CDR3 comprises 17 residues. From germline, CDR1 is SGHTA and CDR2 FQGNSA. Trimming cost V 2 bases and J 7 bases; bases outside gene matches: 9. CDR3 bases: TGTGCCAGCAGCTTAAATCCGACTAGCGGGGGGGCGGGGACCCAGTACTTC. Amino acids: CASSLNPTSGGAGTQYF.

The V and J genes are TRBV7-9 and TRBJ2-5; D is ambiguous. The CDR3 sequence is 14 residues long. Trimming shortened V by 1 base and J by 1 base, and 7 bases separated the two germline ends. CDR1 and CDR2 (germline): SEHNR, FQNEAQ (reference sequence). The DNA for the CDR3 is TGTGCCAGCAGCTTAGGCACTCCCCAAGAGACCCAGTACTTC. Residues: CASSLGTPQETQYF.

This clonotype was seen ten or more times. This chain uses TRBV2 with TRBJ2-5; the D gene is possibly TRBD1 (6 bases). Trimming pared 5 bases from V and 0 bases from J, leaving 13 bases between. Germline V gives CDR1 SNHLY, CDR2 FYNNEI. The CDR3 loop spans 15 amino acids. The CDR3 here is CASSPQGHNQETQYF. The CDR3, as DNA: TGTGCCAGCAGTCCTCAGGGACACAACCAAGAGACCCAGTACTTC.

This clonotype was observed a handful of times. The CDR3, as DNA: TGTGCCAGCCTTAGGGGGGGTGGCACAGATACGCAGTATTTT. Its protein product is CASLRGGGTDTQYF. The chain couples TRBV25-1 to TRBJ2-3; tentative D call: TRBD2 (7 bases). V shed 8 bases and J shed 1 base, with 13 bases lying between them. The CDR3 loop spans 14 amino acids. The germline CDR1 and CDR2 sequences are MGHDK and SYGVNS.

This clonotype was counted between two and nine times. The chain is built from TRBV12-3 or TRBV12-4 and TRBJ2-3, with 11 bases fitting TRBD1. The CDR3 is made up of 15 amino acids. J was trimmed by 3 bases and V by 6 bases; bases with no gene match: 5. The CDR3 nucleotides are TGTGCCAGCAGCCGGGACAGGGGGGAAACAGATACGCAGTATTTT. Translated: CASSRDRGETDTQYF.

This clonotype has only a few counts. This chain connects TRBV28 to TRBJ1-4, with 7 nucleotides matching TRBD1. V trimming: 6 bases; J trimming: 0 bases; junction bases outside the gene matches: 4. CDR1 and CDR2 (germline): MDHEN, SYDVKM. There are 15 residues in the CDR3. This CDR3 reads CASRARGATNEKLFF. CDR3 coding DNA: TGTGCCAGCAGGGCCAGGGGGGCAACTAATGAAAAACTGTTTTTT.

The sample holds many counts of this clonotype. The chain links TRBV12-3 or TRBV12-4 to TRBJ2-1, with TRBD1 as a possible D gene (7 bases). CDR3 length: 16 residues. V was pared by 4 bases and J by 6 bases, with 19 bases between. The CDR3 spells CASSWTWRDRGNEQFF. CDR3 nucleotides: TGTGCCAGCAGTTGGACTTGGCGGGACAGAGGCAATGAGCAGTTCTTC.

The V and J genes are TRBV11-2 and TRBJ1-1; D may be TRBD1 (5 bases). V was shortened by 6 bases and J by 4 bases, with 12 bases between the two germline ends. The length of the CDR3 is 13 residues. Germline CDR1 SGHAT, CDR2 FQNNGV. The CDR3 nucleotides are TGTGCCAGCAGGGGGGGGTCAGGCACTGAAGCTTTCTTT. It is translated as CASRGGSGTEAFF.

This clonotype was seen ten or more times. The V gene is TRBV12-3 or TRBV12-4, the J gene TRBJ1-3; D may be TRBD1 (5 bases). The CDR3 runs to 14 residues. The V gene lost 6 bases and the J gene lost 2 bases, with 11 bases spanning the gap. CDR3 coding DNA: TGTGCCAGCAGAATTGGAGGGGCTGGAAACACCATATATTTT. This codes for CASRIGGAGNTIYF.

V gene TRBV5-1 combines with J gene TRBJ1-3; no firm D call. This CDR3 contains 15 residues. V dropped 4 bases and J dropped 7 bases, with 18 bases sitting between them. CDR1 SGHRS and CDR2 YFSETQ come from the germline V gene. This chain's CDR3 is CASSPGFRDRNTIYF. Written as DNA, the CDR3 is TGCGCCAGCAGCCCGGGGTTCCGAGATCGCAACACCATATATTTT.

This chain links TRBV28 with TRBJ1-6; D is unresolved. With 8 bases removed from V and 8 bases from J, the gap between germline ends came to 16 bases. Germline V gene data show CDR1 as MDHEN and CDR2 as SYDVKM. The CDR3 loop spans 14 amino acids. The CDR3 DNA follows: TGTGCCAGCGGCAACCGGGTCTCCTATTCACCCCTCCACTTT. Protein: CASGNRVSYSPLHF.